The 12 T cell receptor beta chains listed next were all sequenced from one sample in a study of blood T cell repertoires in COVID-19. Method: immunoSEQ multiplex PCR; TCRdb's copy keeps in-frame clones and lacks some. The sample lists fewer than 150,000 clones, approximately 77% occurring once. Material: peripheral blood. Source of these receptors: a man aged 80 or over with acute or convalescent COVID-19.

V and J are TRBV3-1 (or the pseudogene TRBV3-2) and TRBJ2-6; the D gene is possibly TRBD1 (6 bases). This CDR3 region has 15 residues. Germline assignment: CDR1 LGHDT and CDR2 YNNKEL (reference sequence). V lost 3 bases and J 2 bases, leaving 8 bases between the germline ends. The CDR3 is CASSQGAPGANVLTF. The CDR3 nucleotides are TGTGCCAGCAGCCAGGGGGCTCCTGGGGCCAACGTCCTGACTTTC.

This clone showed up just once. The chain carries TRBV7-2 and TRBJ1-2; 9 positions agree with TRBD1. With V trimmed by 5 bases and J by 12 bases, 7 bases remained unmatched. The germline CDR1 and CDR2 sequences are SGHTA and FQGNSA. The CDR3 is 12 residues long. The CDR3 DNA reads TGTGCCAGCAGCCTCGCGACAGGGGGTGACACCTTC. It codes for CASSLATGGDTF.

The gene calls are TRBV3-1 (or the pseudogene TRBV3-2) and TRBJ2-5, with 8 bases matching TRBD2. CDR3 length: 13 residues. V was pared by 7 bases and J by 5 bases, with 6 bases of the junction left unmatched. Germline V gene lookup returns CDR1 LGHDT and CDR2 YNNKEL (reference sequence). The DNA of the CDR3 is TGTGCCAGCACGTCGGGGGGGAGGGAGACCCAGTACTTC. Protein sequence: CASTSGGRETQYF.

The J gene is TRBJ2-1, the V gene TRBV3-1 (or the pseudogene TRBV3-2); 9 nucleotides match TRBD1. This CDR3 contains 13 residues. Germline V gene sequence: CDR1 LGHDT, CDR2 YNNKEL (reference sequence). The ends lost 6 bases at V and 9 bases at J; junction bases unmatched: 6. The CDR3 loop is CASSSTGGGEQFF. The CDR3 nucleotides read TGTGCCAGCAGTTCGACAGGGGGTGGTGAGCAGTTCTTC.

This clone has only a few counts. The chain's CDR3 is CASSRAGLAGLPQETQYF. The CDR3 DNA follows: TGTGCCAGCAGCCGAGCGGGACTAGCGGGGCTACCACAAGAGACCCAGTACTTC. The chain combines TRBV4-2 with TRBJ2-5; 13 bases are shared with TRBD2. The V segment lost 4 bases and the J segment 2 bases; nucleotides outside the gene matches: 10. The CDR3 has 18 amino acids. Per the germline V gene, CDR1 is LGHNA and CDR2 is YNFKEQ.

This clone was counted between two and nine times. Here the CDR3 DNA reads TGTGCCAGCAGTTTAGGTGGCCGGGGAAGGAGCTCCTACGAGCAGTACTTC. Amino acids: CASSLGGRGRSSYEQYF. The rearrangement uses TRBV27 and TRBJ2-7; D possibly corresponds to TRBD2 (5 bases). The CDR3 extends over 17 amino acids. The germline V gene has CDR1 MNHEY and CDR2 SMNVEV (reference sequence). Trimming cost V 2 bases and J 0 bases, with 17 bases left between them.

This clone was found a few times. This sequence joins TRBV11-1 and TRBJ1-1; 7 positions match TRBD1. The ends lost 4 bases at V and 4 bases at J; junction bases unmatched: 9. This CDR3 spans 15 amino acids. The germline V gene has CDR1 SGHAT and CDR2 FQDESV (reference sequence). CDR3 in amino acids: CASSSGDRLFTEAFF. The CDR3 bases are TGTGCCAGCAGCTCCGGGGACAGACTATTCACTGAAGCTTTCTTT.

The chain links TRBV19 to TRBJ1-5, with 10 bases aligning to TRBD1. Per germline, CDR1 LNHDA and CDR2 SQIVND (reference sequence). The length of the CDR3 is 15 residues. V lost 3 bases and J lost 6; bases outside the gene matches: 5. The CDR3 region is CASSMLGQGTQPQHF. In DNA form, the CDR3 reads TGTGCCAGTAGTATGTTGGGACAGGGGACTCAGCCCCAGCATTTT.

V usage is TRBV5-4 and J usage is TRBJ1-6; TRBD1 is a possible D gene (5 bases). Germline-derived CDR1 and CDR2 are SGHNT and YYREEE (reference sequence). V was trimmed by 0 bases and J by 7 bases, leaving 11 bases between them. The CDR3 covers 15 residues. CDR3 bases: TGTGCCAGCAGCTTGGGCGGGACGGAGAATTCACCCCTCCACTTT. Translation: CASSLGGTENSPLHF.

The V and J genes are TRBV6-5 and TRBJ1-4; D is possibly TRBD1 (6 bases). The V and J ends lost 7 bases and 7 bases respectively, with 13 bases between them. Germline V CDR1 and CDR2: MNHEY, SVGAGI. The CDR3 runs to 13 residues. The CDR3, as DNA: TGTGCCAGCAAGGGGGGGCCTGGTGAAAAACTGTTTTTT. Translation gives CASKGGPGEKLFF.

Only a few counts were recorded for this clone. The chain is built from TRBV5-3 and TRBJ2-7; TRBD1 aligns across 7 bases. TRBV5-3 belongs to the ORF category, with a function that is uncertain. The CDR3 runs 16 residues. The junction had 16 bases not matched to a gene; V was cut back by 4 bases and J by 6 bases. CDR3 in amino acids: CARSGTRQGIRGEQYF. Written as DNA, the CDR3 is TGTGCCAGAAGCGGAACTCGACAGGGAATCCGTGGCGAGCAGTACTTC.

V gene TRBV4-1 combines with J gene TRBJ2-4; a possible D gene is TRBD2 (5 bases). Germline CDR1 reads MGHRA; CDR2 reads YSYEKL. The CDR3 runs to 15 residues. Trimming stripped 0 bases from V and 6 bases from J, with 12 bases between. The CDR3 DNA follows: TGCGCCAGCAGCCAAGAGGACTCCGCTCGAAACATTCAGTACTTC. This codes for CASSQEDSARNIQYF.